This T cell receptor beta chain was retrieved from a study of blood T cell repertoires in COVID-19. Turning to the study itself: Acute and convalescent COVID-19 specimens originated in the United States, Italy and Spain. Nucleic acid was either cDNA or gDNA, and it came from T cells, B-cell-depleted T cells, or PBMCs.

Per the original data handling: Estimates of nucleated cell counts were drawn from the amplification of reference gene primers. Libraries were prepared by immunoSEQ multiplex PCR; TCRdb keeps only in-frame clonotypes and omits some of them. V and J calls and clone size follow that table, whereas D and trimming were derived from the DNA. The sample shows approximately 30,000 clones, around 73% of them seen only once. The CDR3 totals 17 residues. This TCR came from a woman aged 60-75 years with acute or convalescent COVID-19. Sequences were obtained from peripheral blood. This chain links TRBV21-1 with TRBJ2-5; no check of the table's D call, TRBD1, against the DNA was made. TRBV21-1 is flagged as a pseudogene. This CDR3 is CASSSRDRGHCGETQYF. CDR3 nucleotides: TGTGCCAGCAGCTCCCGGGACAGGGGGCATTGTGGGGAGACCCAGTACTTC.